These 13 T cell receptor beta chains originate from one sample sequenced in a study of technical replicates of blood from a handful of donors. Some clones are missing from TCRdb's copy, which holds only in-frame ones; the method was immunoSEQ multiplex PCR. The data hold 75,000 to 85,000 clones, with 70% to 90% observed a single time. The specimen was PBMCs. The receptor set was obtained from a human donor in good health. Some clones in this sample may be carry-over from other donors' samples.

This clone was seen a single time. The V call is TRBV6-5, the J call TRBJ2-3; D might be TRBD2 (6 bases). The germline gives CDR1 MNHEY, CDR2 SVGAGI. The CDR3 extends over 14 amino acids. Trimming left V 6 bases short and J 0 bases short, with 10 bases between. The CDR3 DNA reads as TGTGCCAGCAGCATGCGGGACAGCACAGATACGCAGTATTTT. Its translation: CASSMRDSTDTQYF.

This sequence joins TRBV2 and TRBJ2-5; 8 nucleotides align to TRBD1. The CDR3 has 15 residues. CDR1 and CDR2 from the germline V gene are SNHLY and FYNNEI. The V and J ends lost 7 bases and 0 bases, in that order; junction bases with no gene match: 7. The CDR3 DNA is TGTGCCAGCATGAGGACAGGGTGGTACCAAGAGACCCAGTACTTC. Its protein is CASMRTGWYQETQYF.

The rearrangement uses TRBV30 and TRBJ2-7; possible D gene TRBD2, 8 bases. V lost 4 bases and J 1 base, leaving 20 bases between the germline ends. The CDR3 has 16 residues. Looked up from germline, CDR1 is GTSNPN and CDR2 is SVGIG (reference sequence). CDR3 loop: CAWKGAGGLLSYEQYF. The CDR3 DNA follows: TGTGCCTGGAAGGGGGCGGGAGGCCTACTATCCTACGAGCAGTACTTC. Together with reference TRBV30 and TRBJ2-7, the CDR3 gives the full variable domain: SQTIHQWPATLVQPVGSPLSLECTVEGTSNPNLYWYRQAAGRGLQLLFYSVGIGQISSEVPQNLSASRPQDRQFILSSKKLLLSDSGFYLCAWKGAGGLLSYEQYFGPGTRLTVT.

The genes are TRBV30 and TRBJ1-4; TRBD1 might be the D (5 bases). There are 14 residues in the CDR3. The ends were cut back, 3 bases at V and 8 bases at J, with 16 bases in the middle. Germline V gives CDR1 GTSNPN, CDR2 SVGIG (reference sequence). The CDR3 loop is CAWRTGDFGEKLFF. CDR3 DNA sequence: TGTGCCTGGAGGACCGGGGACTTCGGGGAAAAACTGTTTTTT.

V usage is TRBV6-6 and J usage is TRBJ2-7, with a weak D call TRBD1 (6 bases). Trimming removed 7 bases at V and 3 bases at J, with 13 bases between. From germline, CDR1 is MNHNY and CDR2 SVGAGI (reference sequence). This CDR3 is 13 amino acids long. As DNA, the CDR3 is TGTGCCAGCACCGACAGGCCCCGCTACGAGCAGTACTTC. Its protein product is CASTDRPRYEQYF.

The chain links TRBV6-1 to TRBJ2-7; 11 bases fit TRBD2. The V gene end was trimmed by 7 bases and the J gene end by 0 bases; junction bases not matched to a gene: 5. From germline, CDR1 is MNHNS and CDR2 SASEGT. The CDR3 extends over 15 amino acids. CDR3 loop: CASMDGTSGSYEQYF. The DNA of the CDR3 is TGTGCCAGCATGGACGGGACTAGCGGCTCCTACGAGCAGTACTTC.

A single count supports this clone. The V and J genes are TRBV18 and TRBJ1-2; weak D call: TRBD1 (6 bases). The V end was cut by 0 bases, the J end by 5 bases, with 10 bases between. CDR3 length: 14 residues. In germline, CDR1 is KGHSH, CDR2 LQKENI. CDR3 sequence (DNA): TGTGCCAGCTCACCACCGCAGGGGACGTATGGCTACACCTTC. Residues: CASSPPQGTYGYTF.

The CDR3 loop is CASSLRGQGGYDTDTQYF. The CDR3 nucleotides are TGTGCCAGCAGTCTCAGGGGACAGGGAGGTTATGACACAGATACGCAGTATTTT. The genes are TRBV5-5 and TRBJ2-3; 9 bases fit TRBD1. This CDR3 is built from 18 residues. Germline CDR1 SGHKS, CDR2 YYEKEE (reference sequence). Unmatched junction bases numbered 15, after V lost 5 bases and J lost 2 bases.

The genes are TRBV6-6 and TRBJ2-7, with 7 bases aligning to TRBD1. J lost 3 bases, V lost 7 bases, and 12 bases had no gene match. Germline-derived CDR1 and CDR2 are MNHNY and SVGAGI (reference sequence). The CDR3 length is 15 residues. The CDR3: CASTRRTGAHYEQYF. The DNA for the CDR3 is TGTGCCAGCACAAGACGGACAGGTGCTCACTACGAGCAGTACTTC.

V and J are TRBV30 and TRBJ2-7, with 8 bases that match TRBD2. The V segment lost 8 bases and the J segment 6 bases; nucleotides outside the gene matches: 18. Looked up from germline, CDR1 is GTSNPN and CDR2 is SVGIG (reference sequence). The CDR3 covers 15 residues. CDR3 residues: CARTQKGLAGGEQYF. Here the CDR3 DNA reads TGTGCCCGGACTCAAAAAGGACTAGCTGGGGGCGAGCAGTACTTC.

This chain links TRBV29-1 with TRBJ1-2; 9 bases are a match to TRBD1. This CDR3 contains 13 residues. V gave up 5 bases and J gave up 8 bases; unmatched junction bases: 9. Germline V gene lookup returns CDR1 SQVTM and CDR2 ANQGSEA. The CDR3 here is CSVWDRAPEGYTF. Here the CDR3 DNA reads TGCAGCGTTTGGGACAGGGCCCCTGAGGGCTACACCTTC.

This rearrangement joins TRBV18 to TRBJ1-4, with TRBD1 as a possible D gene (6 bases). There are 13 residues in the CDR3. Trimming stripped 5 bases from V and 4 bases from J, with 8 bases between. CDR1 KGHSH and CDR2 LQKENI come from the germline V gene. CDR3 sequence reads: CASSLQGNEKLFF. In DNA form, the CDR3 reads TGTGCCAGCTCATTACAGGGTAATGAAAAACTGTTTTTT.

V and J are TRBV27 and TRBJ1-2; 11 nucleotides align to TRBD1. CDR1 and CDR2 from the germline V gene are MNHEY and SMNVEV (reference sequence). V trimming: 5 bases; J trimming: 2 bases; junction bases outside the gene matches: 13. CDR3 length: 18 residues. The CDR3 is CASSPRPLGQGGNYGYTF. The DNA for the CDR3 is TGTGCCAGCAGTCCACGGCCCTTGGGACAGGGGGGCAACTATGGCTACACCTTC.